Each of the 2 T cell receptor beta chains below was sequenced from the same sample in a study of T cells after yellow fever vaccination. TCRdb redid the calling of the 5' RACE reads with MiXCR, one entry per CDR3 protein. The profile covers 450,000 to 600,000 distinct CDR3 sequences, with about 15% appearing a single time and 15% to 20% taken by the ten largest. This specimen consisted of PBMCs, obtained less than 6 days after the first yellow fever vaccination. The receptors originated from a man aged 18 to 30 who received the YFV17D yellow fever vaccine.

This chain connects TRBV7-9 to TRBJ1-6, with a possible D match to TRBD1 (6 bases). V shed 2 bases and J shed 9 bases, with 14 bases lying between them. This CDR3 has 15 amino acids. Germline-derived CDR1 and CDR2 are SEHNR and FQNEAQ (reference sequence). CDR3 sequence reads: CASSLTQGIGSPLHF. In DNA form, the CDR3 reads TGTGCCAGCAGCTTAACACAGGGAATAGGTTCACCCCTCCACTTT. The full variable domain, in which reference TRBV7-9 and TRBJ1-6 provide the parts outside the CDR3, is DTGVSQNPRHKITKRGQNVTFRCDPISEHNRLYWYRQTLGQGPEFLTYFQNEAQLEKSRLLSDRFSAERPKGSFSTLEIQRTEQGDSAMYLCASSLTQGIGSPLHFGNGTRLTVT.

The V call is TRBV7-3, the J call TRBJ2-1; the D call may be TRBD1 or TRBD2 (6 bases each). V was cut by 5 bases and J by 7 bases, with 24 bases left in between. The germline gives CDR1 SGHTA, CDR2 FQGTGA. The CDR3 is 17 residues long. The CDR3 DNA reads TGTGCCAGCAGCCCGTGGGGAGTAGGGGGGCCCCTTAATGAGCAGTTCTTC. It translates to CASSPWGVGGPLNEQFF.